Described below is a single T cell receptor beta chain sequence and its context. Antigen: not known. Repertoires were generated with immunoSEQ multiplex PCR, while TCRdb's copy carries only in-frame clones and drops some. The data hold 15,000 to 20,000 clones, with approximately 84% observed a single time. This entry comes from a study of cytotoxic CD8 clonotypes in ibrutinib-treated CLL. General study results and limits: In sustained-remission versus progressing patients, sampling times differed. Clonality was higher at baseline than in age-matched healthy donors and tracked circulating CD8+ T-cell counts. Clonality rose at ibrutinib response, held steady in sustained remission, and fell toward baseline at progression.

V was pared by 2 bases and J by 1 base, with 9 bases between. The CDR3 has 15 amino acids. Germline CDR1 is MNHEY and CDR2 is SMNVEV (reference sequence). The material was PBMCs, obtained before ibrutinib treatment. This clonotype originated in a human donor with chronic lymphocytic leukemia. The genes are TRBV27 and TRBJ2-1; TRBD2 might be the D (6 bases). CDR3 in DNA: TGTGCCAGCAGTTTAGCGGGGACTTCCTACAATGAGCAGTTCTTC. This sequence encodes CASSLAGTSYNEQFF.